This T cell receptor beta chain was found in a study of T cells after yellow fever vaccination. Overall study: Libraries from low-cell-number fractions were prepared with the SMART-Seq v4 Ultra Low Input RNA kit.

Germline V gives CDR1 ENHRY, CDR2 SYGVKD. There are 16 residues in the CDR3. The ends were cut back, 6 bases at V and 3 bases at J, with 19 bases in the middle. Study findings and constraints: Researchers cautioned that FACS-sorted repertoires could harbor abundant clonotypes contaminating from the bulk population.

About this clonotype: The antigen is undetermined.

TCR cDNA was made by 5'RACE template switching, adding a universal primer site and UMIs. Each CDR3 protein is one row after TCRdb ran MiXCR on the 5' RACE reads. The data contain 610,000 or so distinct CDR3 sequences, approximately 13% of them singletons. The sequence derives from a man aged 25 to 40 who received the YFV17D yellow fever vaccine. The chain links TRBV10-3 to TRBJ2-3; D is perhaps TRBD1 or TRBD2 (5 bases each). The sequencing used PBMCs, collected on the day of the yellow fever booster vaccination. The CDR3 bases are TGTGCCATCAGAGGGACGGATTCCCTGTGGACAGATACGCAGTATTTT. This codes for CAIRGTDSLWTDTQYF.